The 10 T cell receptor beta chains listed next were all sequenced from one sample in a study of T cell responses to AZD1222 COVID-19 vaccine. This table comes from immunoSEQ multiplex PCR, and its TCRdb copy is limited to in-frame clones, with some not included. The table lists around 94,000 clones, more than 70% of them singletons. Sample: peripheral blood, taken on day 0 of AZD1222 vaccination. The receptor set was obtained from an adult in good health.

The gene calls are TRBV7-2 and TRBJ1-4; TRBD1 matches 11 bases. V trimming: 0 bases; J trimming: 8 bases; junction bases outside the gene matches: 2. The CDR3 has 15 amino acids. The V gene's germline CDR1 is SGHTA and CDR2 FQGNSA. The CDR3: CASSLARTGGEKLFF. The CDR3 DNA reads TGTGCCAGCAGCTTAGCTAGGACAGGGGGCGAAAAACTGTTTTTT.

The CDR3 region has the DNA TGTGCCAGCAGCCATCCTAGCGGGGTGAACACCGGGGAGCTGTTTTTT. Protein product: CASSHPSGVNTGELFF. The rearrangement uses TRBV7-9 and TRBJ2-2, with 9 nucleotides matching TRBD2. The CDR3 extends over 16 amino acids. Germline loops: CDR1 SEHNR, CDR2 FQNEAQ (reference sequence). The V gene end was trimmed by 5 bases and the J gene end by 1 base; junction bases not matched to a gene: 5.

The V call is TRBV3-1 (or the pseudogene TRBV3-2), the J call TRBJ1-6; D is ambiguous. Trimming shortened V by 3 bases and J by 5 bases, and 8 bases separated the two germline ends. This CDR3 region has 14 residues. Germline-derived CDR1 and CDR2 are LGHDT and YNNKEL (reference sequence). Here the CDR3 DNA reads TGTGCCAGCAGCCATGGGAGGAATAATTCACCCCTCCACTTT. Translation: CASSHGRNNSPLHF.

This clone was observed a single time. The chain links TRBV11-2 to TRBJ2-5; D is perhaps TRBD2 (5 bases). The CDR3 runs 12 residues. Looked up from germline, CDR1 is SGHAT and CDR2 is FQNNGV. The V end was cut by 9 bases, the J end by 4 bases, with 12 bases between. CDR3 amino acids: CASTGGGETQYF. The CDR3 DNA reads as TGTGCCAGTACGGGTGGAGGAGAGACCCAGTACTTC.

This chain links TRBV28 with TRBJ1-2; TRBD1 matches at 8 bases. V was pared by 5 bases and J by 4 bases, with 6 bases of the junction left unmatched. The V gene's germline CDR1 is MDHEN and CDR2 SYDVKM. This CDR3 is built from 14 residues. CDR3 sequence reads: CASSPGGAGYGYTF. The CDR3, as DNA: TGTGCCAGCAGTCCAGGGGGCGCGGGCTATGGCTACACCTTC.

This sequence joins TRBV2 and TRBJ1-5, with unresolved D. The CDR3 has 12 amino acids. The germline V gene has CDR1 SNHLY and CDR2 FYNNEI. V was trimmed by 4 bases and J by 4 bases, leaving 5 bases between them. The CDR3 sequence is CASSGRNQPQHF. Written as DNA, the CDR3 is TGTGCCAGCAGTGGGAGGAATCAGCCCCAGCATTTT.

J is TRBJ2-1 and V is TRBV19; 8 nucleotides agree with TRBD2. The germline V gene has CDR1 LNHDA and CDR2 SQIVND (reference sequence). Unmatched junction bases numbered 13, after V lost 0 bases and J lost 9 bases. The CDR3 length is 17 residues. The CDR3 region is CASSIEVQPGLVAEQFF. The CDR3 DNA follows: TGTGCCAGTAGTATAGAAGTTCAGCCGGGACTAGTGGCTGAGCAGTTCTTC. Full variable domain (outside the CDR3, taken from reference TRBV19 and TRBJ2-1): DGGITQSPKYLFRKEGQNVTLSCEQNLNHDAMYWYRQDPGQGLRLIYYSQIVNDFQKGDIAEGYSVSREKKESFPLTVTSAQKNPTAFYLCASSIEVQPGLVAEQFFGPGTRLTVL.

The V and J genes are TRBV6-2 or TRBV6-3 and TRBJ2-3; D might be TRBD1 (5 bases). Looked up from germline, CDR1 is MNHEY and CDR2 is SVGEGT. This CDR3 has 14 amino acids. Trimming removed 3 bases from V and 1 base from J, with 8 bases in between. CDR3 loop: CASSYKGRTDTQYF. The CDR3 nucleotides read TGTGCCAGCAGTTATAAGGGGCGCACAGATACGCAGTATTTT.

The rearrangement joins TRBV20-1 to TRBJ2-1; D perhaps matches TRBD2 (6 bases). V was clipped by 6 bases and J by 11 bases, with 20 bases between them. Germline CDR1 is DFQATT and CDR2 is SNEGSKA (reference sequence). The CDR3 spans 13 residues. CDR3 amino acids: CSASKTGTEKQFF. The CDR3 nucleotides are TGCAGTGCCAGTAAGACCGGGACTGAGAAGCAGTTCTTC.

There are a few counts of this clone. For the CDR3, the DNA is TGCGCCAGCAGCGATGACCCTGACGGGGGCTACACCTTC. Translated: CASSDDPDGGYTF. This chain uses TRBV5-1 with TRBJ1-2; no clear D gene. V shed 4 bases and J shed 8 bases, with 15 bases lying between them. The CDR3 consists of 13 residues. The germline gives CDR1 SGHRS, CDR2 YFSETQ. The whole variable domain, remainder taken from reference TRBV5-1 and TRBJ1-2, is KAGVTQTPRYLIKTRGQQVTLSCSPISGHRSVSWYQQTPGQGLQFLFEYFSETQRNKGNFPGRFSGRQFSNSRSEMNVSTLELGDSALYLCASSDDPDGGYTFGSGTRLTVV.